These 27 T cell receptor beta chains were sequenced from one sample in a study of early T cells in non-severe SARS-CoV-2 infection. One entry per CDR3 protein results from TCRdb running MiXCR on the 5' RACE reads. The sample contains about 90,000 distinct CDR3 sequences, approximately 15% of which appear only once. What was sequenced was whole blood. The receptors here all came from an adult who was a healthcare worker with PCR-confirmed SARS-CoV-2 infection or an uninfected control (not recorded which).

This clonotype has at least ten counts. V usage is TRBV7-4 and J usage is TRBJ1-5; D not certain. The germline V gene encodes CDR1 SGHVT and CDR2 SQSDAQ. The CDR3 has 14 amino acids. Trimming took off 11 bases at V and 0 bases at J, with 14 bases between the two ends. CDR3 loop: CAWRGQYSNQPQHF. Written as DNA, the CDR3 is TGTGCCTGGAGAGGGCAATATAGCAATCAGCCCCAGCATTTT.

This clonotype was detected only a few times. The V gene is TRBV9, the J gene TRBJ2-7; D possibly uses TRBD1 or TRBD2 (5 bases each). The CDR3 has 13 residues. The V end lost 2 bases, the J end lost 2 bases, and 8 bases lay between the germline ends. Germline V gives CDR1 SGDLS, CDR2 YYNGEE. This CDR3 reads CASSVGAAYEQYF. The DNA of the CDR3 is TGTGCCAGCAGCGTCGGGGCTGCCTACGAGCAGTACTTC.

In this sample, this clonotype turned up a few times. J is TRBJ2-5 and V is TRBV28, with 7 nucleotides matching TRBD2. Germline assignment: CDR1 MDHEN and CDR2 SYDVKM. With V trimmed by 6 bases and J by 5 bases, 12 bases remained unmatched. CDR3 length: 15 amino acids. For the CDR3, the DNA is TGTGCCAGCAGCTTGCCCGGGAGGAGAGGGGAGACCCAGTACTTC. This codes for CASSLPGRRGETQYF.

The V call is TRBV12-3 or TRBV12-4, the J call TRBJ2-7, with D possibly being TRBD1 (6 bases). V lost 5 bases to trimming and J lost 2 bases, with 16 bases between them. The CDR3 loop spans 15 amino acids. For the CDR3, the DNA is TGTGCCAGCAGTCCGAACAGGGCATCAACCTACGAGCAGTACTTC. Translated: CASSPNRASTYEQYF.

CDR3 nucleotide sequence: TGCAGCGCTGGAGGGGGCAACACTAATGAAAAACTGTTTTTT. Amino acids: CSAGGGNTNEKLFF. The rearrangement uses TRBV29-1 and TRBJ1-4; 7 nucleotides line up with TRBD1. Germline lookup yields CDR1 SQVTM and CDR2 ANQGSEA. This CDR3 spans 14 amino acids. The ends lost 7 bases at V and 2 bases at J; junction bases unmatched: 7.

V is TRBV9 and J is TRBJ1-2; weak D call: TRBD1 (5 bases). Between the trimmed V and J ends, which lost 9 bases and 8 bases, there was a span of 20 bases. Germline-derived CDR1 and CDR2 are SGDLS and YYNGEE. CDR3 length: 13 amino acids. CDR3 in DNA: TGTGCCACCGATACAATACCGGGACGCGGCTACACCTTC. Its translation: CATDTIPGRGYTF.

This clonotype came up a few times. CDR3 in amino acids: CASRWTVYGYTF. The CDR3 region has the DNA TGTGCCAGCAGATGGACAGTTTATGGCTACACCTTC. The chain couples TRBV2 to TRBJ1-2; a possible D gene is TRBD1 (6 bases). The CDR3 covers 12 residues. Trimming pared 6 bases from V and 5 bases from J, leaving 10 bases between. CDR1 and CDR2 from the germline V gene are SNHLY and FYNNEI.

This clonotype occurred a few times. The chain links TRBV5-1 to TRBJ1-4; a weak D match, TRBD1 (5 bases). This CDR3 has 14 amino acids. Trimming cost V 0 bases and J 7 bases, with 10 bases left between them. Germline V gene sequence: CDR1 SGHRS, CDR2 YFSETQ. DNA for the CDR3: TGCGCCAGCAGCTTGGACGGGAGGGGTGAAAAACTGTTTTTT. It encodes CASSLDGRGEKLFF. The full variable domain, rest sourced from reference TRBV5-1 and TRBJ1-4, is KAGVTQTPRYLIKTRGQQVTLSCSPISGHRSVSWYQQTPGQGLQFLFEYFSETQRNKGNFPGRFSGRQFSNSRSEMNVSTLELGDSALYLCASSLDGRGEKLFFGSGTQLSVL.

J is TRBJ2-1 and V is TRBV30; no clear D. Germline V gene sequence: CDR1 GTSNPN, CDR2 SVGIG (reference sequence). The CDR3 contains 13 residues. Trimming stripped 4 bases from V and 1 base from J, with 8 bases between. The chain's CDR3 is CAWTIMSYNEQFF. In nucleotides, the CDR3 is TGTGCCTGGACTATAATGTCCTACAATGAGCAGTTCTTC. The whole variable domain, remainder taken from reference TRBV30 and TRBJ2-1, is SQTIHQWPATLVQPVGSPLSLECTVEGTSNPNLYWYRQAAGRGLQLLFYSVGIGQISSEVPQNLSASRPQDRQFILSSKKLLLSDSGFYLCAWTIMSYNEQFFGPGTRLTVL.

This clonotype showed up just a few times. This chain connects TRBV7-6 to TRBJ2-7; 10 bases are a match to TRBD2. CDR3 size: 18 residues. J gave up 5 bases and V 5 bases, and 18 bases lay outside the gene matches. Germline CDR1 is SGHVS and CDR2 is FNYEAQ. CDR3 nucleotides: TGTGCCAGCAGCCCGCGGCTGGGACTAGCGATGGGCTTGGACGAGCAGTACTTC. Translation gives CASSPRLGLAMGLDEQYF. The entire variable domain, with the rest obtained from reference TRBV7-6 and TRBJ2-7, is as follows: GAGVSQSPRYKVTKRGQDVALRCDPISGHVSLYWYRQALGQGPEFLTYFNYEAQQDKSGLPNDRFSAERPEGSISTLTIQRTEQRDSAMYRCASSPRLGLAMGLDEQYFGPGTRLTVT.

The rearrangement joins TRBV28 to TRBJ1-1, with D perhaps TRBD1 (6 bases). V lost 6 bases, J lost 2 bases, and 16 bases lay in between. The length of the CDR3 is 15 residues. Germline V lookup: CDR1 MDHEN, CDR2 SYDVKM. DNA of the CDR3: TGTGCCAGCAGAACTGTAGACAGGAGCAACACTGAAGCTTTCTTT. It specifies CASRTVDRSNTEAFF.

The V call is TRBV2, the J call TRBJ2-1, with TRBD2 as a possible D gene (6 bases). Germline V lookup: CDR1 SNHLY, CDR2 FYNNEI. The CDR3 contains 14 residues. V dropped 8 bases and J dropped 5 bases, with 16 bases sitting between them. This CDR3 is CASGGLPVNNEQFF. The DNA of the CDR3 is TGTGCCAGCGGGGGACTCCCCGTTAACAATGAGCAGTTCTTC.

The CDR3 region has the DNA TGTGCCAGCAGTTATGGGCAGGACTCTGGAAACACCATATATTTT. Protein sequence: CASSYGQDSGNTIYF. The gene calls are TRBV6-5 and TRBJ1-3, with D unresolved. Germline V gene data show CDR1 as MNHEY and CDR2 as SVGAGI. This CDR3 is built from 15 residues. V lost 3 bases to trimming and J lost 0 bases, with 9 bases between them.

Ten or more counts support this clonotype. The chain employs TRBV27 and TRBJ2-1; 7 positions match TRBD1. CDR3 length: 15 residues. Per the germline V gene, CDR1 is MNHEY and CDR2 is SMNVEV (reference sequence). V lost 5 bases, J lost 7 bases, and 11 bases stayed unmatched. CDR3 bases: TGTGCCAGCAGTCCGATGGACAGGTCGGGGAATGAGCAGTTCTTC. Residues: CASSPMDRSGNEQFF.

The CDR3 nucleotides are TGTGCCAGCAGTGTATCGGACAGGTTGAACGAGCAGTACTTC. Its translation is CASSVSDRLNEQYF. The chain employs TRBV6-1 and TRBJ2-7; TRBD1 aligns across 7 bases. The CDR3 runs 14 residues. CDR1 is MNHNS and CDR2 is SASEGT in the germline V gene. J was trimmed by 5 bases and V by 4 bases; bases with no gene match: 8.

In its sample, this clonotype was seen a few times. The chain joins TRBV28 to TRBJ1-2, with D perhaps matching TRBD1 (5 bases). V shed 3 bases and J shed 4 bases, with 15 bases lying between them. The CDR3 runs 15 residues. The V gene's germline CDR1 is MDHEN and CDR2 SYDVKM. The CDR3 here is CASSLSGHFVYGYTF. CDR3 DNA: TGTGCCAGCAGTTTGTCCGGACACTTCGTCTATGGCTACACCTTC.

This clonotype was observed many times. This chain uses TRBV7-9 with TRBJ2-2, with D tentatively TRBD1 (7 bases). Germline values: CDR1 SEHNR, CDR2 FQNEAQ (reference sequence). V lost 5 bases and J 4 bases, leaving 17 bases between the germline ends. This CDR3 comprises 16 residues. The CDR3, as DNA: TGTGCCAGCAGCCCCCAGACAGGGCGGGGCACCGGGGAGCTGTTTTTT. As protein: CASSPQTGRGTGELFF.

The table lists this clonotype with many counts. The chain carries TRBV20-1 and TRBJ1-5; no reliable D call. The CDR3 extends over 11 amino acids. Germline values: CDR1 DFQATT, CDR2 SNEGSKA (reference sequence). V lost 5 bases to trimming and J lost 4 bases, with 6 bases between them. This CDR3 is CSARANQPQHF. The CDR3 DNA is TGCAGTGCTCGAGCGAATCAGCCCCAGCATTTT.

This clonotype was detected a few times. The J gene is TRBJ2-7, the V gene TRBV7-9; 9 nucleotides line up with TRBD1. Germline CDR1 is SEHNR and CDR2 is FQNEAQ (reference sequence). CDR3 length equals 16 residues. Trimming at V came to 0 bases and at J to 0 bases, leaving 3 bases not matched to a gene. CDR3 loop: CASSLARDRASYEQYF. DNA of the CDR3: TGTGCCAGCAGCTTAGCGCGGGACAGGGCCTCCTACGAGCAGTACTTC.

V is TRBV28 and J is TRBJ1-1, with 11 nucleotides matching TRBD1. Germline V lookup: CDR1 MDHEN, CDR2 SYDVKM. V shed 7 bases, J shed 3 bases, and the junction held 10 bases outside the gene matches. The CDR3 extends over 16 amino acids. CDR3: CASIDPRDRGDTEAFF. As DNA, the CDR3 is TGTGCCAGCATTGATCCCCGGGACAGGGGGGACACTGAAGCTTTCTTT.

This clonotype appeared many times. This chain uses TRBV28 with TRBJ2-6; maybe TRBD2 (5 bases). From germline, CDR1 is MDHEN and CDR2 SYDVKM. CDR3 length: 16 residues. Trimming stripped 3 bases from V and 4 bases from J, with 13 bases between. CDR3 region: CASSFGAVGGANVLTF. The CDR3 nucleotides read TGTGCCAGCAGTTTCGGAGCGGTCGGCGGGGCCAACGTCCTGACTTTC. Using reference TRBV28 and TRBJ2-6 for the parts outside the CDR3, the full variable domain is DVKVTQSSRYLVKRTGEKVFLECVQDMDHENMFWYRQDPGLGLRLIYFSYDVKMKEKGDIPEGYSVSREKKERFSLILESASTNQTSMYLCASSFGAVGGANVLTFGAGSRLTVL.

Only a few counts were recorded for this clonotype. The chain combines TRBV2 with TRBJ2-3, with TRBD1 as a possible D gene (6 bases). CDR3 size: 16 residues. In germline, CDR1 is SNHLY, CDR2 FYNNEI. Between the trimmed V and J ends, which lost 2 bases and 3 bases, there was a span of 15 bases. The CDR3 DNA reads TGTGCCAGCAGTGAATGGGACACCATCCAGACAGATACGCAGTATTTT. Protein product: CASSEWDTIQTDTQYF.

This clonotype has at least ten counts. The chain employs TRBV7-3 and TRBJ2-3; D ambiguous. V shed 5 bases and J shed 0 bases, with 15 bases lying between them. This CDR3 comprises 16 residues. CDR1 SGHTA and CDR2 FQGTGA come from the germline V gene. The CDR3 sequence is CASSPRTHTSTDTQYF. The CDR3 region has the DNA TGTGCCAGCAGCCCCCGCACCCATACAAGCACAGATACGCAGTATTTT.

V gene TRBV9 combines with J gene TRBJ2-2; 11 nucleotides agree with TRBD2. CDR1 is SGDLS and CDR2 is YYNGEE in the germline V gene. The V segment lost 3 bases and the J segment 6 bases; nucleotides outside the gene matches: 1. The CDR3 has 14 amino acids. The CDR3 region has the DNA TGTGCCAGCAGCGGTAGCGGGAGGGCCGGGGAGCTGTTTTTT. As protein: CASSGSGRAGELFF.

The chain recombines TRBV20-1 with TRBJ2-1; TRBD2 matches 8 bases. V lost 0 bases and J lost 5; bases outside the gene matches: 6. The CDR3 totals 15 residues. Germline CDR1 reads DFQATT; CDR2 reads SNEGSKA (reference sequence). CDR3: CSARDLGRGDNEQFF. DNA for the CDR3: TGCAGTGCTAGAGATCTCGGGCGGGGGGACAATGAGCAGTTCTTC.

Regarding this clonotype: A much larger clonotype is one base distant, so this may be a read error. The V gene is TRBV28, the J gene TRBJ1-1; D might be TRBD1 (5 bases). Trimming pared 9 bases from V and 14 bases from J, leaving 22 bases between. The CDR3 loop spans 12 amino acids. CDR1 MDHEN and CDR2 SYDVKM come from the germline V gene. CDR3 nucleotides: TGTGCCAGGAGCGCGGGGGTCAGGAGTGGGTTCTTT. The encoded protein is CARSAGVRSGFF.

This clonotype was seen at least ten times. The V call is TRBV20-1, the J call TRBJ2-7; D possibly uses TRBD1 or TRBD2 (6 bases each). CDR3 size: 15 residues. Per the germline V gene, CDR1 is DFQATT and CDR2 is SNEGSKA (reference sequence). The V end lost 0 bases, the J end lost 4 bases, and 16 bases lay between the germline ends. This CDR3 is CSARDREGGRYEQYF. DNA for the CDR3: TGCAGTGCTAGAGATCGGGAAGGGGGGAGGTACGAGCAGTACTTC.